The 5 T cell receptor beta chains reported below all come from one sample, sequenced in a study of post-analysis software for immune sequencing data. General observations from the study: Among a handful of TRBV segments more frequent in patients than controls were TRBV5-6, TRBV5-1 and TRBV20-1.

Presence of unique molecular identifiers characterized the TCR beta cDNA libraries. Using its own MiXCR run on the PCR reads, TCRdb lists one record per CDR3 protein. The sample includes 700,000 to 900,000 distinct CDR3 sequences, just over 45% seen only once; the top ten take roughly 4.5%. Their antigen targets remain unknown. Source material: blood. These receptors all stem from a girl between 5 and 17 years old with multiple sclerosis.

The chain combines TRBV7-2 with TRBJ2-3, with TRBD1 identical over 12 bases. The V segment lost 4 bases and the J segment 6 bases; nucleotides outside the gene matches: 8. Germline-derived CDR1 and CDR2 are SGHTA and FQGNSA. This CDR3 contains 16 residues. CDR3 sequence: CASSSNPGQGADTQYF. CDR3 nucleotides: TGTGCCAGCAGCTCAAACCCGGGACAGGGGGCGGATACGCAGTATTTT.

This clonotype came up a few times. J is TRBJ2-1 and V is TRBV3-1; perhaps TRBD2 as D (6 bases). CDR3 size: 17 residues. Trimming cost V 4 bases and J 4 bases, with 20 bases left between them. Germline V CDR1 and CDR2: LGHDT, YNNKEL (reference sequence). CDR3 nucleotides: TGTGCCAGCAGCCCGAGACTGGGACTGGGGGATTACAATGAGCAGTTCTTC. The encoded protein is CASSPRLGLGDYNEQFF.

This clonotype was observed a handful of times. This chain links TRBV7-9 with TRBJ2-7, with 10 bases matching TRBD2. The germline V gene has CDR1 SEHNR and CDR2 FQNEAQ (reference sequence). V shed 2 bases and J 2 bases; nucleotides not matched to a gene: 3. The length of the CDR3 is 15 residues. The CDR3 loop is CASSLTSGKAYEQYF. CDR3 bases: TGTGCCAGCAGCTTAACTAGCGGGAAGGCCTACGAGCAGTACTTC.

The V gene is TRBV20-1, the J gene TRBJ2-2, with D possibly TRBD1 on 5 matching bases. The CDR3 is made up of 13 amino acids. Germline CDR1 is DFQATT and CDR2 is SNEGSKA (reference sequence). V lost 4 bases to trimming and J lost 7 bases, with 13 bases between them. This chain's CDR3 is CSAKGPNSGELFF. For the CDR3, the DNA is TGCAGTGCTAAGGGGCCTAATAGCGGGGAGCTGTTTTTT.

The chain uses TRBV27 and TRBJ2-3, with 9 nucleotides matching TRBD2. Trimming cost V 6 bases and J 0 bases; bases outside gene matches: 4. There are 15 residues in the CDR3. Germline values: CDR1 MNHEY, CDR2 SMNVEV (reference sequence). Written as DNA, the CDR3 is TGTGCCAGCAGCGGACTAGCGTTTAGCACAGATACGCAGTATTTT. Translating gives CASSGLAFSTDTQYF.